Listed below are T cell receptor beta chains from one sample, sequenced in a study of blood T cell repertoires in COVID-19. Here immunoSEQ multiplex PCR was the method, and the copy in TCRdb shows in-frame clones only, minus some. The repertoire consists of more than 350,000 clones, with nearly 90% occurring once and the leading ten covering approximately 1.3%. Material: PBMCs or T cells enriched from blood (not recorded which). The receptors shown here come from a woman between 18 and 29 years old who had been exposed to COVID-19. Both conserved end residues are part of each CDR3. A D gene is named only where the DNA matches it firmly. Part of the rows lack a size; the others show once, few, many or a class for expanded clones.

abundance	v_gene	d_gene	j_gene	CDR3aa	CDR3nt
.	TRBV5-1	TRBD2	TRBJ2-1	CASSLLGPGLAGFSEQFF	TGCGCCAGCAGCTTGTTGGGGCCGGGACTAGCGGGATTCAGCGAGCAGTTCTTC
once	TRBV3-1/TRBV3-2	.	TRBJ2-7	CASSRDTLARTYEQYF	TGTGCCAGCAGCCGCGACACTCTAGCGCGAACCTACGAGCAGTACTTC
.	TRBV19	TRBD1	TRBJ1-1	CASRKPTGSQSFTEAFF	TGTGCCAGTAGGAAGCCGACAGGGTCTCAATCGTTCACTGAAGCTTTCTTT
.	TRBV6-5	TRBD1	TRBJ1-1	CASSPGTGFTEAFF	TGTGCCAGCAGTCCCGGGACAGGGTTCACTGAAGCTTTCTTT
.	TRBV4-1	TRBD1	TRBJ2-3	CASSQTGADTQYF	TGCGCCAGCAGCCAAACAGGGGCAGATACGCAGTATTTT
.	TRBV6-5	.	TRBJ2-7	CASRAPGYEQYF	TGTGCCAGCAGAGCCCCGGGCTACGAGCAGTACTTC
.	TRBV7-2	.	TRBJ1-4	CASSFGATGNEKLFF	TGTGCCAGCAGCTTCGGTGCTACAGGGAATGAAAAACTGTTTTTT
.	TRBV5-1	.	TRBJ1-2	CASSLDSVWGYTF	TGCGCCAGCAGCTTAGACAGCGTATGGGGCTACACCTTC
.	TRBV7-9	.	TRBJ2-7	CASSSASRDEQYF	TGTGCCAGCAGTTCCGCCTCCAGGGACGAGCAGTACTTC
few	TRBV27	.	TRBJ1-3	CASSSGNTIYF	TGTGCCAGCAGTTCGGGAAACACCATATATTTT
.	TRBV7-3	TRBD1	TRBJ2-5	CASSLSGQGLQETQYF	TGTGCCAGCAGCTTATCGGGACAGGGGCTACAAGAGACCCAGTACTTC
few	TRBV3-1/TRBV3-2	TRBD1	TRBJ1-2	CASSQGTGSRYGYTF	TGTGCCAGCAGCCAAGGGACAGGGAGTCGGTATGGCTACACCTTC
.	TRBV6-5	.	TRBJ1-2	CASSYSGTERGYTF	TGTGCCAGCAGTTACTCCGGGACTGAGCGGGGCTACACCTTC
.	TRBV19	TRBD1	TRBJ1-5	CASSEQGGRQPQHF	TGTGCCAGTAGTGAACAGGGGGGACGTCAGCCCCAGCATTTT
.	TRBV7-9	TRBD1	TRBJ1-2	CASSLGVGGVVKKNYGYTF	TGTGCCAGCAGCTTAGGTGTAGGGGGCGTTGTGAAGAAGAACTATGGCTACACCTTC
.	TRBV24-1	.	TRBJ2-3	CATSDFTGEDPQYF	TGTGCCACCAGTGATTTTACAGGGGAGGATCCGCAGTATTTT
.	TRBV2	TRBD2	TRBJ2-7	CASRPGEAGAYEQYF	TGTGCCAGCAGGCCCGGGGAAGCGGGGGCCTACGAGCAGTACTTC
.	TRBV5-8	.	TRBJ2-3	CASSFQGGHTDTQYF	TGTGCCAGCAGCTTTCAGGGGGGCCATACAGATACGCAGTATTTT
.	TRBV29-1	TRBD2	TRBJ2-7	CSVKISGSFEQYF	TGCAGCGTTAAAATTAGCGGGAGCTTCGAGCAGTACTTC
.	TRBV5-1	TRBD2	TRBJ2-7	CASSSPGLAGGVSGEQYF	TGCGCCAGCAGCTCCCCGGGACTAGCGGGAGGGGTCTCAGGGGAGCAGTACTTC
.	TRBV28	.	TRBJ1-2	CASSFPGQTPYGYTF	TGTGCCAGCAGTTTTCCTGGACAGACACCTTATGGCTACACCTTC
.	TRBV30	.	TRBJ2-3	CACPLQGSTDTQYF	TGTGCCTGCCCCCTGCAGGGGAGCACAGATACGCAGTATTTT
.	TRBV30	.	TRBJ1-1	CAWSVQGLLLTEAFF	TGTGCCTGGAGTGTGCAGGGCTTGTTGTTGACTGAAGCTTTCTTT
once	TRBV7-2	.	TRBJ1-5	CASSLVENQPQHF	TGTGCCAGCAGCTTAGTTGAGAATCAGCCCCAGCATTTT
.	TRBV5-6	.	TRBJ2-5	CASSLDEETQYF	TGTGCCAGCAGCTTGGATGAGGAGACCCAGTACTTC
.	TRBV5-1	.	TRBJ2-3	CASSSQGPRITTDTQYF	TGCGCCAGCAGCTCACAGGGACCTCGGATCACTACAGATACGCAGTATTTT
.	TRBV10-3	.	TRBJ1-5	CATSRQVNQPQHF	TGTGCCACGTCTCGACAGGTCAATCAGCCCCAGCATTTT
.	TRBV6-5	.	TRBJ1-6	CASSSQGSGNSPLHF	TGTGCCAGCAGTTCTCAGGGAAGTGGTAATTCACCCCTCCACTTT
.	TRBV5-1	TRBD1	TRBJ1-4	CASSPGQWGNEKLFF	TGCGCCAGCAGCCCGGGACAGTGGGGTAATGAAAAACTGTTTTTT
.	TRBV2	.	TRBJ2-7	CASSSGTISNEQYF	TGTGCCAGCAGCTCCGGGACAATCTCCAACGAGCAGTACTTC
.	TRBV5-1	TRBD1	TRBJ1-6	CASSRSPGTGENSPLHF	TGCGCCAGCAGCCGAAGTCCCGGGACAGGGGAAAATTCACCCCTCCACTTT
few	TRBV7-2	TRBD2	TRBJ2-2	CASSLGLAGGNTGELFF	TGTGCCAGCAGCTTAGGACTAGCGGGGGGGAACACCGGGGAGCTGTTTTTT
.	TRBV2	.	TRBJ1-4	CASIRGGDEKLFF	TGTGCCAGCATCCGGGGGGGGGACGAAAAACTGTTTTTT
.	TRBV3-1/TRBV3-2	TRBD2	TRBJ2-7	CASSHAATSGGSRRSYEQYF	TGTGCCAGCAGCCATGCGGCTACTAGCGGGGGTTCTCGACGCTCCTACGAGCAGTACTTC
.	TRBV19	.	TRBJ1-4	CASRTPGGDEKLFF	TGTGCCAGTAGAACCCCGGGGGGGGATGAAAAACTGTTTTTT